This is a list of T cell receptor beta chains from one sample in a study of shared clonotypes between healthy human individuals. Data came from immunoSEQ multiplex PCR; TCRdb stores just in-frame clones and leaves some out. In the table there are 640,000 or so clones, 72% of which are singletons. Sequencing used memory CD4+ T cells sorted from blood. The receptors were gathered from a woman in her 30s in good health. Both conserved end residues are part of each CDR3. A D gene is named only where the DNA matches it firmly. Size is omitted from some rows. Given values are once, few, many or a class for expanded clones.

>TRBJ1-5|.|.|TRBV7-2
CATSSQRDQPQHF
TGTGCCACCTCCTCACAGCGGGATCAGCCCCAGCATTTT
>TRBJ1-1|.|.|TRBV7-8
CASSLVGSATEAFF
TGTGCCAGCAGCTTAGTTGGGTCGGCCACTGAAGCTTTCTTT
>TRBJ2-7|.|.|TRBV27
CASSSRIPPYEQYF
TGTGCCAGCAGTTCACGAATACCGCCCTACGAGCAGTACTTC
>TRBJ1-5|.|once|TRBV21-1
CASSINGELNQPQHF
TGTGCCAGCAGCATCAATGGGGAGCTCAATCAGCCCCAGCATTTT
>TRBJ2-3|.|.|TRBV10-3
CAISGRDTQYF
TGTGCCATCAGTGGAAGGGATACGCAGTATTTT
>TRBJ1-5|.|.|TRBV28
CASSFSAGYQPQHF
TGTGCCAGCAGTTTTTCGGCAGGGTATCAGCCCCAGCATTTT
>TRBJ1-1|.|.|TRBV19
CASTDFGAGPEAFF
TGTGCCAGTACCGACTTTGGGGCGGGCCCTGAAGCTTTCTTT
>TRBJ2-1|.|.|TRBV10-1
CASSADREGEQFF
TGCGCCAGCAGTGCGGACAGGGAGGGTGAGCAGTTCTTC
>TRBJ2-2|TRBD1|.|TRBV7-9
CASSAAGTANTGELFF
TGTGCCAGCAGCGCGGCCGGGACAGCGAACACCGGGGAGCTGTTTTTT
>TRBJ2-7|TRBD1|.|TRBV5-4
CASSSILTGGTYEQYF
TGTGCCAGCAGCTCAATCCTGACAGGGGGTACCTACGAGCAGTACTTC
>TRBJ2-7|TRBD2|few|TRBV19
CASSPGASGSYEQYF
TGTGCCAGTAGTCCTGGGGCTAGCGGGAGCTACGAGCAGTACTTC
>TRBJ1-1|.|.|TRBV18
CASSSSRSAFF
TGTGCCAGCTCCTCTTCGCGTTCGGCTTTCTTT
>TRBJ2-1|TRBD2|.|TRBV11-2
CASSSQLAGGLNNEQFF
TGTGCCAGCAGCTCTCAACTAGCGGGAGGGTTAAACAATGAGCAGTTCTTC
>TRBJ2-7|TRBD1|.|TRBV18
CASSPGGQGPYEQYF
TGTGCCAGCTCACCGGGGGGACAGGGCCCCTACGAGCAGTACTTC
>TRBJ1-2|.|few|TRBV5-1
CASSFGDSYGYTF
TGCGCCAGCAGCTTTGGCGACAGCTATGGCTACACCTTC
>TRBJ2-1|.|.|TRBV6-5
CASSLRGGEQFF
TGTGCCAGCAGCCTCAGGGGTGGCGAGCAGTTCTTC
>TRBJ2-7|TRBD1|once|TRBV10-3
CAISEGTAWEQYF
TGTGCCATCAGTGAGGGGACAGCCTGGGAGCAGTACTTC
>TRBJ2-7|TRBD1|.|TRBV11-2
CASSLSGQAPGEQYF
TGTGCCAGCAGCTTATCAGGACAGGCTCCTGGGGAGCAGTACTTC
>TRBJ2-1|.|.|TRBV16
CASSQTASSNNEQFF
TGTGCCAGCAGCCAAACGGCCTCATCCAACAATGAGCAGTTCTTC
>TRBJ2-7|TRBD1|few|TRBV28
CASSSGTGRPEQYF
TGTGCCAGCAGCTCCGGGACAGGCCGTCCCGAGCAGTACTTC
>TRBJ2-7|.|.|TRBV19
CASRSDGEQYF
TGTGCCAGTAGGTCGGATGGCGAGCAGTACTTC
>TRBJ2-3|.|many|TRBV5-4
CASSLGASTDTQYF
TGTGCCAGCAGCTTGGGAGCGAGCACAGATACGCAGTATTTT
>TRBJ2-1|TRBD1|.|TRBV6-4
CASSYSLQGNNEQFF
TGTGCCAGCAGTTACTCGTTACAGGGGAACAATGAGCAGTTCTTC
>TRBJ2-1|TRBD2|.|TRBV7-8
CASSWASSGRLEQFF
TGTGCCAGCAGCTGGGCGAGTAGCGGGAGGCTTGAGCAGTTCTTC
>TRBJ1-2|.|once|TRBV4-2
CASSHPRTSGYTF
TGTGCCAGCAGCCACCCCAGGACGAGTGGCTACACCTTC
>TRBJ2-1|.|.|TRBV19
CASSIGGQQFF
TGTGCCAGTAGTATAGGAGGACAGCAGTTCTTC
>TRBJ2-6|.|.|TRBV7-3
CASSLPRLRANVLTF
TGTGCCAGCAGCTTACCTCGTTTGCGGGCCAACGTCCTGACTTTC
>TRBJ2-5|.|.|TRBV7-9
CASSLGAGVDEETQYF
TGTGCCAGCAGCTTAGGGGCAGGGGTCGATGAAGAGACCCAGTACTTC
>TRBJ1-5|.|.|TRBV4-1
CASSQGGTGNRQPQHF
TGCGCCAGCAGCCAAGGGGGAACGGGGAACCGTCAGCCCCAGCATTTT
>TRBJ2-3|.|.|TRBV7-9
CARKGFRTDTQYF
TGTGCCAGGAAGGGGTTCCGCACAGATACGCAGTATTTT
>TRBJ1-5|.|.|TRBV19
CASSTGRAGNQPQHF
TGTGCCAGTAGTACAGGGAGGGCTGGCAATCAGCCCCAGCATTTT
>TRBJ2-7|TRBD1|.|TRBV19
CASSIQGAAYEQYF
TGTGCCAGTAGTATTCAGGGGGCGGCCTACGAGCAGTACTTC
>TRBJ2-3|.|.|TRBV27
CASGFTYDRTDTQYF
TGTGCCAGCGGCTTTACTTACGATCGCACAGATACGCAGTATTTT
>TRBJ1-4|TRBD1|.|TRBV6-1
CASSRDRGGEKLFF
TGTGCCAGCAGTCGGGACAGGGGTGGAGAAAAACTGTTTTTT
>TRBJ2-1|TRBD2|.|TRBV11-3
CASSSPGTSGPCSYNEQFF
TGTGCCAGCAGCTCCCCCGGGACTAGCGGTCCCTGCTCCTACAATGAGCAGTTCTTC
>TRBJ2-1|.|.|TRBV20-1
CSARPGGEQFF
TGCAGTGCTAGACCCGGGGGTGAGCAGTTCTTC
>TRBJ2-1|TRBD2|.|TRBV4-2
CASSQDGTSGPYNEQFF
TGTGCCAGCAGCCAGGACGGGACTAGCGGTCCCTACAATGAGCAGTTCTTC
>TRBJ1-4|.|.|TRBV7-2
CASSYLGGINEKLFF
TGTGCCAGCAGCTATCTCGGGGGTATTAATGAAAAACTGTTTTTT
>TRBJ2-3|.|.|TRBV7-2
CASSPTRGRTDTQYF
TGTGCCAGCAGCCCAACGCGGGGCCGCACAGATACGCAGTATTTT
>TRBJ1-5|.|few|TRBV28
CASRSHAGRGYNQPQHF
TGTGCCAGCAGATCTCACGCGGGCAGGGGATACAATCAGCCCCAGCATTTT
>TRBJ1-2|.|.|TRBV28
CASTPPGRGYTF
TGTGCCAGTACTCCGCCAGGACGGGGCTACACCTTC
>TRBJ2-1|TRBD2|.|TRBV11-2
CASSPSDGTSGRSEQFF
TGTGCCAGCAGCCCCAGTGACGGGACTAGCGGGAGATCTGAGCAGTTCTTC
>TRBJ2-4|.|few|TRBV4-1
CASSSSRWGAEENIQYF
TGCGCCAGCAGCTCCAGTCGGTGGGGGGCAGAAGAGAACATTCAGTACTTC
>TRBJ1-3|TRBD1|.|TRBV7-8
CASSSGTVYEDTIYF
TGTGCCAGCAGCTCCGGGACAGTTTATGAAGACACCATATATTTT